The 8 T cell receptor beta chains reported below all come from one sample, sequenced in a study of early T cells in non-severe SARS-CoV-2 infection. One entry per CDR3 protein results from TCRdb running MiXCR on the 5' RACE reads. The sample shows some 91,000 distinct CDR3 sequences, more than 13% of them seen only once. Sample: whole blood. These receptors were collected from an adult who was a healthcare worker with PCR-confirmed SARS-CoV-2 infection or an uninfected control (not recorded which).

V gene TRBV7-2 combines with J gene TRBJ2-5; D uncertain. The germline V and J ends were trimmed by 1 base and 1 base, with 7 bases remaining between them. The CDR3 is 14 residues long. Germline V gene data show CDR1 as SGHTA and CDR2 as FQGNSA. CDR3 sequence (DNA): TGTGCCAGCAGCTTAGAAACGGCCCAAGAGACCCAGTACTTC. Its translation: CASSLETAQETQYF.

This clonotype appeared a few times. This chain joins TRBV20-1 and TRBJ1-6; D is uncertain. The V gene lost 2 bases and the J gene lost 7 bases, with 12 bases spanning the gap. Germline CDR1 reads DFQATT; CDR2 reads SNEGSKA (reference sequence). The CDR3 runs 14 residues. Here the CDR3 DNA reads TGCAGTGCTAGAAGGGTCGGTGGGAATTCACCCCTCCACTTT. Amino acid sequence: CSARRVGGNSPLHF.

This clonotype was seen only a few times. The J gene is TRBJ2-7, the V gene TRBV7-2; 11 nucleotides match TRBD2. Trimming cost V 5 bases and J 1 base; bases outside gene matches: 7. This CDR3 contains 16 residues. Germline lookup yields CDR1 SGHTA and CDR2 FQGNSA. CDR3 in DNA: TGTGCCAGCAGCCTCGTCGGGACTAGCGGATCCTACGAGCAGTACTTC. This sequence encodes CASSLVGTSGSYEQYF.

This clonotype was recorded many times. The chain employs TRBV4-1 and TRBJ2-7; 7 bases are shared with TRBD2. Trimming took 1 base from V and 7 from J; bases not matched to a gene: 13. This CDR3 contains 16 residues. Per the germline V gene, CDR1 is MGHRA and CDR2 is YSYEKL. Written as DNA, the CDR3 is TGCGCCAGCAGCCAAGGTTGGACACCTACAGCGGGAGAGCAGTACTTC. Encoded protein: CASSQGWTPTAGEQYF.

This clonotype was seen more than once but under ten times. The chain uses TRBV29-1 and TRBJ2-1; possibly TRBD2 for D (5 bases). This CDR3 region has 12 residues. The germline CDR1 and CDR2 sequences are SQVTM and ANQGSEA. Trimming removed 7 bases at V and 8 bases at J, with 15 bases between. CDR3 in DNA: TGCAGCGCACGGCCCGGGGTCTATGAGCAGTTCTTC. Translating it yields CSARPGVYEQFF.

The rearrangement joins TRBV20-1 to TRBJ1-1; tentatively, D is TRBD1 (6 bases). The germline CDR1 and CDR2 sequences are DFQATT and SNEGSKA (reference sequence). There are 13 residues in the CDR3. Trimming removed 3 bases from V and 4 bases from J, with 12 bases in between. CDR3 region: CSASPGATTEAFF. In DNA, the CDR3 is TGCAGTGCTAGTCCGGGGGCGACCACTGAAGCTTTCTTT.

This chain links TRBV7-2 with TRBJ1-2; possible D gene TRBD1, 6 bases. Per germline, CDR1 SGHTA and CDR2 FQGNSA. The V gene lost 5 bases and the J gene lost 7 bases, with 20 bases spanning the gap. This CDR3 is built from 15 residues. CDR3: CASSPNLTGLLGYTF. CDR3 DNA sequence: TGTGCCAGCAGCCCCAACCTCACAGGGCTCCTTGGCTACACCTTC.

The chain combines TRBV20-1 with TRBJ2-5; unclear D gene. Per the germline V gene, CDR1 is DFQATT and CDR2 is SNEGSKA (reference sequence). Trimming shortened V by 6 bases and J by 4 bases, and 6 bases separated the two germline ends. This CDR3 has 10 residues. The CDR3 loop is CSAERETQYF. The CDR3 bases are TGCAGTGCCGAACGAGAGACCCAGTACTTC.